The T cell receptor beta chain described here comes from a study of cytomegalovirus exposure and HLA in healthy donors. Findings and caveats of the study: Usually a TCR sequence was rare, but some public TCRs were found in many donors.

This clone appeared a few times. Its cognate antigen is unknown. A multiplex PCR was run with 60 Vbeta primers and 13 Jbeta primers. Using immunoSEQ multiplex PCR, the repertoire was profiled, and TCRdb retains in-frame clones only, with some absent. The table lists approximately 100,000 clones, 65% to 85% of them singletons, with less than 11% in the top ten. There are 17 residues in the CDR3. Unmatched junction bases numbered 13, after V lost 4 bases and J lost 3 bases. Germline-derived CDR1 and CDR2 are GTSNPN and SVGIG (reference sequence). This rearrangement joins TRBV30 to TRBJ2-2; 8 bases fit TRBD1. Sequencing was carried out using PBMCs. The TCR was taken from a man aged 50-60 years in good health and CMV-seronegative. DNA of the CDR3: TGTGCCTGGACCAGGACAGGGCTAGCGAAGTACACCGGGGAGCTGTTTTTT. This gives the protein CAWTRTGLAKYTGELFF.